The 16 T cell receptor beta chains presented below share a single source sample, sequenced in a study of graft-versus-host responses after intestinal transplantation (dated by TCRdb to the early 2020s). These receptors have no known antigen. The time point label, read with the paper, signifies: cells obtained before transplantation from donor or recipient. The library relied on the immunoSEQ multiplex PCR assay. The table was pulled from immuneACCESS by TCRdb, which kept in-frame rearrangements only. Such tables lose some clones; where checked, under half of the loss comes from unresolved V genes, and the rest has no known cause. In all, the sample holds some 70,000 clones, and around 86% of those were seen once. The top ten clonotypes cover less than 9.5% of the sample. The source was unstimulated CD8+ T cells sorted from spleen or lymph node cells, collected before transplant. The receptors here all came from a human donor who was the organ donor for an intestinal transplant.

This clone showed up just a few times. The V gene is TRBV9, the J gene TRBJ1-2, with 7 bases that match TRBD1. This CDR3 has 17 amino acids. V gave up 4 bases and J gave up 0 bases; unmatched junction bases: 12. Germline V CDR1 and CDR2: SGDLS, YYNGEE. The CDR3: CASSIGTVTSANYGYTF. The CDR3 DNA follows: TGTGCCAGCAGCATCGGGACAGTTACTTCAGCTAACTATGGCTACACCTTC.

The chain combines TRBV19 with TRBJ1-4; D ambiguous. V lost 5 bases and J 5 bases, leaving 12 bases between the germline ends. Germline V lookup: CDR1 LNHDA, CDR2 SQIVND (reference sequence). This CDR3 has 14 amino acids. The CDR3 region has the DNA TGTGCCAGTAGTCCTCAAGGTTCGAATGAAAAACTGTTTTTT. This sequence encodes CASSPQGSNEKLFF.

The V and J genes are TRBV7-9 and TRBJ2-7, with 11 nucleotides matching TRBD2. After removal of 3 bases from V and 3 bases from J, the junction contained 4 bases not matched to a gene. The CDR3 runs to 15 residues. Per the germline V gene, CDR1 is SEHNR and CDR2 is FQNEAQ (reference sequence). The CDR3 sequence: CASSFRLAGYYEQYF. The CDR3 DNA is TGTGCCAGCAGCTTTAGACTAGCGGGGTACTACGAGCAGTACTTC.

This chain joins TRBV7-2 and TRBJ1-1; D remains unclear. Trimming pared 5 bases from V and 0 bases from J, leaving 13 bases between. This CDR3 has 15 amino acids. The germline CDR1 and CDR2 sequences are SGHTA and FQGNSA. The CDR3 region is CASSPEGQLNTEAFF. In nucleotides, the CDR3 is TGTGCCAGCAGCCCGGAAGGGCAGTTGAACACTGAAGCTTTCTTT. The full variable domain, in which reference TRBV7-2 and TRBJ1-1 provide the parts outside the CDR3, is GAGVSQSPSNKVTEKGKDVELRCDPISGHTALYWYRQSLGQGLEFLIYFQGNSAPDKSGLPSDRFSAERTGGSVSTLTIQRTQQEDSAVYLCASSPEGQLNTEAFFGQGTRLTVV.

The chain uses TRBV28 and TRBJ2-7; TRBD1 aligns across 7 bases. From germline, CDR1 is MDHEN and CDR2 SYDVKM. Trimming cost V 5 bases and J 3 bases; bases outside gene matches: 7. The CDR3 consists of 14 residues. Written as DNA, the CDR3 is TGTGCCAGCAGTCAAGACAGGGAGATCTACGAGCAGTACTTC. Its protein is CASSQDREIYEQYF.

V is TRBV29-1 and J is TRBJ1-2; tentative D call: TRBD1 (5 bases). Between the trimmed V and J ends, which lost 5 bases and 5 bases, there was a span of 15 bases. Per the germline V gene, CDR1 is SQVTM and CDR2 is ANQGSEA. This CDR3 comprises 13 residues. CDR3 protein: CSVLAGSGYGYTF. The CDR3 nucleotides read TGCAGCGTTCTGGCAGGGAGTGGTTATGGCTACACCTTC.

The chain carries TRBV27 and TRBJ2-1; D uncertain. This CDR3 is built from 13 residues. The V and J ends lost 2 bases and 3 bases respectively, with 5 bases between them. CDR1 and CDR2 (germline): MNHEY, SMNVEV (reference sequence). CDR3 DNA: TGTGCCAGCAGTTTAAACAGCTACAATGAGCAGTTCTTC. Protein product: CASSLNSYNEQFF.

This clone was picked up one time. The chain has TRBV11-2 and TRBJ2-5; D not resolved. The CDR3 is 14 residues long. In germline, CDR1 is SGHAT, CDR2 FQNNGV. V lost 3 bases and J 1 base, leaving 9 bases between the germline ends. CDR3 bases: TGTGCCAGCAGCTTCAGTGGTTTCCAAGAGACCCAGTACTTC. Translating it yields CASSFSGFQETQYF.

This clone was detected only a few times. V and J are TRBV27 and TRBJ2-1; possibly TRBD1 for D (6 bases). In germline, CDR1 is MNHEY, CDR2 SMNVEV (reference sequence). V lost 0 bases, J lost 7 bases, and 10 bases lay in between. This CDR3 is built from 14 residues. DNA of the CDR3: TGTGCCAGCAGTTTATCACAGGGTTTTAATGAGCAGTTCTTC. Translation gives CASSLSQGFNEQFF.

The chain is built from TRBV5-1 and TRBJ2-3, with D hard to call. CDR1 SGHRS and CDR2 YFSETQ come from the germline V gene. This CDR3 comprises 13 residues. V was cut by 0 bases and J by 6 bases, with 8 bases left in between. CDR3 in amino acids: CASSLEGSDTQYF. The CDR3, as DNA: TGCGCCAGCAGCTTGGAAGGGTCCGATACGCAGTATTTT.

The chain couples TRBV27 to TRBJ1-2; D may be TRBD1 (5 bases). The CDR3 totals 12 residues. Trimming stripped 3 bases from V and 7 bases from J, with 9 bases between. Germline loops: CDR1 MNHEY, CDR2 SMNVEV (reference sequence). In DNA, the CDR3 is TGTGCCAGCAGTTTTGCCGGGACTGGCTACACCTTC. Protein product: CASSFAGTGYTF.

This chain connects TRBV6-1 to TRBJ1-2; possible D gene TRBD1, 5 bases. Trimming cost V 7 bases and J 4 bases, with 16 bases left between them. The CDR3 is 14 amino acids. Germline CDR1 MNHNS, CDR2 SASEGT. CDR3 sequence (DNA): TGTGCCAGCACCTCCGAGGGGACCCTCTATGGCTACACCTTC. Its protein product is CASTSEGTLYGYTF.

The chain couples TRBV7-8 to TRBJ2-1; D not certain. The CDR3 is 14 residues long. The V end lost 1 base, the J end lost 3 bases, and 7 bases lay between the germline ends. Per germline, CDR1 SGHVS and CDR2 FQNEAQ. DNA of the CDR3: TGTGCCAGCAGCTTAGTCGAGAGCTACAATGAGCAGTTCTTC. Its translation is CASSLVESYNEQFF.

This clone has a handful of counts. V usage is TRBV27 and J usage is TRBJ2-3; unclear D gene. V shed 7 bases and J shed 5 bases, with 10 bases lying between them. Germline V gene lookup returns CDR1 MNHEY and CDR2 SMNVEV (reference sequence). This CDR3 comprises 12 residues. The CDR3 nucleotides read TGTGCCAGCAACTTCCCCGGAGATACGCAGTATTTT. Its protein product is CASNFPGDTQYF.

This chain connects TRBV9 to TRBJ2-1, with 7 positions matching TRBD2. J gave up 2 bases and V 3 bases, and 5 bases lay outside the gene matches. Per germline, CDR1 SGDLS and CDR2 YYNGEE. The CDR3 spans 15 residues. In DNA, the CDR3 is TGTGCCAGCAGCGCCAGCGGGGAGACCTACAATGAGCAGTTCTTC. Protein product: CASSASGETYNEQFF.

CDR3 protein: CASSEQRGGTYNEQFF. CDR3 bases: TGTGCCAGCAGTGAACAGCGGGGGGGCACCTACAATGAGCAGTTCTTC. The J gene is TRBJ2-1, the V gene TRBV6-4; 10 nucleotides match TRBD2. The CDR3 covers 16 residues. Losses at the gene ends were 3 bases for V and 2 bases for J; bases not matched to a gene: 4. From germline, CDR1 is MRHNA and CDR2 SNTAGT.